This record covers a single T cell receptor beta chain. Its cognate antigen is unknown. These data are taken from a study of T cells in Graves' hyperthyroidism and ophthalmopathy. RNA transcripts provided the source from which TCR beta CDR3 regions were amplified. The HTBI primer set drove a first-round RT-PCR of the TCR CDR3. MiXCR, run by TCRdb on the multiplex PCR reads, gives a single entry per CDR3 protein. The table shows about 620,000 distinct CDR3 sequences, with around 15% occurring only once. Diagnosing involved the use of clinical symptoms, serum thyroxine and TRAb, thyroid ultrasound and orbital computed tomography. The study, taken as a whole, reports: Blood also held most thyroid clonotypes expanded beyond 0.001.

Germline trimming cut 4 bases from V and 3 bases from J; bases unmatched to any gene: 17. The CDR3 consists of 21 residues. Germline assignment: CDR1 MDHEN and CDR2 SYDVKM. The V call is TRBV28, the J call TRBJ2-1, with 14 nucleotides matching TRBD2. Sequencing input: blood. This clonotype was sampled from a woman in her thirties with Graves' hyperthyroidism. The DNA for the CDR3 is TGTGCCAGCAGTTCCCCGAGGTCCACCGGGACTAGCGGGAGCCTCTACAATGAGCAGTTCTTC. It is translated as CASSSPRSTGTSGSLYNEQFF.